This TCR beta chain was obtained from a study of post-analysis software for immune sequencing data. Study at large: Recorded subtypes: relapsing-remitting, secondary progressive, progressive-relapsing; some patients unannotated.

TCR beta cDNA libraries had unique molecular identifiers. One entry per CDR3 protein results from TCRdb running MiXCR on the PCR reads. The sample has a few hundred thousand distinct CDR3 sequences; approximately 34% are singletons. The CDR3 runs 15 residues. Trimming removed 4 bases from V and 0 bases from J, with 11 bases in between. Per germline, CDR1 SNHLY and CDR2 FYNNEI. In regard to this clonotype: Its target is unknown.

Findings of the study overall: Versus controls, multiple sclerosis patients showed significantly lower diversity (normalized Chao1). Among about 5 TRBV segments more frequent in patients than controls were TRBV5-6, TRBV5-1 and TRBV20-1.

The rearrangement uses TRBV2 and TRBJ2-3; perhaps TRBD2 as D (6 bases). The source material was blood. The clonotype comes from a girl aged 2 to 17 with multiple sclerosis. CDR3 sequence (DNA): TGTGCCAGCAGTGGTGCGGGGTCTAGCACAGATACGCAGTATTTT. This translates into CASSGAGSSTDTQYF.